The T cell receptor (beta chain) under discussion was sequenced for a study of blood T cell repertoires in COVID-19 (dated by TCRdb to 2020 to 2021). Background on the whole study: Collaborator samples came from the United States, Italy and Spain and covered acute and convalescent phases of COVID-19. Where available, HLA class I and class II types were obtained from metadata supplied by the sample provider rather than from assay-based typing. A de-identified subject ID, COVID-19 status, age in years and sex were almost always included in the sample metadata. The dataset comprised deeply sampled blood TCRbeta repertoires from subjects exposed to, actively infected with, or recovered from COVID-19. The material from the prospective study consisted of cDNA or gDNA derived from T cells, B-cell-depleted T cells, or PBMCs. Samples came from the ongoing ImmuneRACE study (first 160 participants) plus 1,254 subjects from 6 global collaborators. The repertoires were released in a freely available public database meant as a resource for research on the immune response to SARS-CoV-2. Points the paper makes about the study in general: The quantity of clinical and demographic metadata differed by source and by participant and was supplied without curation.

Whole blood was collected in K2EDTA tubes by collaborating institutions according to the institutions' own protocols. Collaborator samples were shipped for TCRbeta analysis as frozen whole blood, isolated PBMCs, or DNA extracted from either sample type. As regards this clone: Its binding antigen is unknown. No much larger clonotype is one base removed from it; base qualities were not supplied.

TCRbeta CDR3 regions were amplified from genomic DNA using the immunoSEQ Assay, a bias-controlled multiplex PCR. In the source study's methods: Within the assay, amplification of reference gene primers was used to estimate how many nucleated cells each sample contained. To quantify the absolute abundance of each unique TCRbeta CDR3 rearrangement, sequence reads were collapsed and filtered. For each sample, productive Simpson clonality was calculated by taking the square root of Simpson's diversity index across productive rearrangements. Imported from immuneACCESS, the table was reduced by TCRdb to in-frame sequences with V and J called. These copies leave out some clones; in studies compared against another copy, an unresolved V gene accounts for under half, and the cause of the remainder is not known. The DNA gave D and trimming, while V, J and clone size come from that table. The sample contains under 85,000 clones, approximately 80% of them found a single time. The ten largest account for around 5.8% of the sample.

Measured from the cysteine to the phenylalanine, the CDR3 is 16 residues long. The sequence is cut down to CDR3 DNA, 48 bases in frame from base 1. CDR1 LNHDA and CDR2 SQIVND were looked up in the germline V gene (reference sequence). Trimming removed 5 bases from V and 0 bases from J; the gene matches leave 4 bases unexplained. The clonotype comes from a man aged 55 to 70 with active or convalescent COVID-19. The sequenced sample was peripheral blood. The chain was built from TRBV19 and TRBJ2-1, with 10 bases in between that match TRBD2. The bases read TGTGCCAGTAGTCAAGCGGGGGGGGTCTCCTACAATGAGCAGTTCTTC. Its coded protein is CASSQAGGVSYNEQFF.